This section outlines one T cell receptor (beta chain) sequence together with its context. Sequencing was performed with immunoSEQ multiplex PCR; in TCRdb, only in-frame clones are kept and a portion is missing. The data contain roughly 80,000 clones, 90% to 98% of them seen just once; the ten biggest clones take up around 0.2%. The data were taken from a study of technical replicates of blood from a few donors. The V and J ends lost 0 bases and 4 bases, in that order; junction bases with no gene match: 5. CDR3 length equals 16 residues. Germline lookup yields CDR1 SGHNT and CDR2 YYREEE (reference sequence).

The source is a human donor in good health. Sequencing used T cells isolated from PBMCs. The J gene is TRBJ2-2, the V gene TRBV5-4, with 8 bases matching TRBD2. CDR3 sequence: CASSLAGGAPTGELFF. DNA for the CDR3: TGTGCCAGCAGCTTGGCCGGGGGGGCCCCCACCGGGGAGCTGTTTTTT.